The 30 T cell receptor beta chains below come from one sample, sequenced in a study of T cells after posttransplantation cyclophosphamide. Data came from immunoSEQ multiplex PCR; TCRdb stores just in-frame clones and leaves some out. Among about 2,100 clones, 73% were seen once, and the ten largest hold less than 55%. Busulfan-fludarabine conditioning, marrow transplant, and cyclophosphamide on days +3 and +4 were administered. Sequences were derived from CD8+ T cells sorted from PBMCs, sampled 242 days after a stem cell transplant with posttransplant cyclophosphamide. The receptors were sampled from a male patient between 25 and 39 years old who received an allogeneic stem cell transplant from a related donor, was CMV-positive, and had no GVHD. Some T cells may be transferred from the graft donor.

V and J are TRBV5-1 and TRBJ2-3; TRBD2 matches at 8 bases. This CDR3 has 16 residues. J lost 2 bases, V lost 2 bases, and 7 bases had no gene match. Germline CDR1 reads SGHRS; CDR2 reads YFSETQ. This chain's CDR3 is CASSLFAGGDTDTQYF. The CDR3 DNA sequence: TGCGCCAGCAGCTTATTTGCGGGGGGTGACACAGATACGCAGTATTTT.

In DNA, the CDR3 is TGTGCCAGCAGATCGTACGGGTTCTACACCGGGGAGCTGTTTTTT. It specifies CASRSYGFYTGELFF. The V gene is TRBV28, the J gene TRBJ2-2; D remains unclear. Trimming took 6 bases from V and 3 from J, leaving 14 bases between them. CDR3 length equals 15 residues. Germline CDR1 and CDR2: MDHEN and SYDVKM.

CDR3 nucleotide sequence: TGTGCCAGCAGCGAAAGCGGGAGGGCCACAGATACGCAGTATTTT. It codes for CASSESGRATDTQYF. This chain uses TRBV9 with TRBJ2-3, with 10 bases that match TRBD2. Germline CDR1 reads SGDLS; CDR2 reads YYNGEE. V shed 3 bases and J 2 bases; nucleotides not matched to a gene: 3. CDR3 length equals 15 residues.

The chain links TRBV7-3 to TRBJ1-2; 11 nucleotides line up with TRBD1. V lost 5 bases, J lost 4 bases, and 6 bases stayed unmatched. The germline CDR1 and CDR2 sequences are SGHTA and FQGTGA. The CDR3 is 15 residues long. CDR3: CASSPDRGPSYGYTF. DNA of the CDR3: TGTGCCAGCAGCCCGGACAGGGGGCCTAGCTATGGCTACACCTTC.

The chain is built from TRBV6-1 and TRBJ1-5, with D perhaps TRBD1 (6 bases). Germline-derived CDR1 and CDR2 are MNHNS and SASEGT. The CDR3 covers 14 residues. V gave up 7 bases and J gave up 3 bases, with 13 bases separating them. The DNA of the CDR3 is TGTGCCAGCATGCGACAGGCCGCCAATCAGCCCCAGCATTTT. Amino acid sequence: CASMRQAANQPQHF.

This chain links TRBV4-1 with TRBJ2-1; unclear D gene. CDR1 is MGHRA and CDR2 is YSYEKL in the germline V gene. The CDR3 is 13 amino acids. The V and J ends lost 4 bases and 10 bases respectively, with 14 bases between them. The CDR3 region has the DNA TGCGCCAGCAGCCCAGACGCGGAGCCCGAGCAGTTCTTC. Translated, it gives CASSPDAEPEQFF.

The chain joins TRBV6-6 to TRBJ1-1, with 8 bases identical to TRBD1. CDR1 is MNHNY, CDR2 SVGAGI, per germline (reference sequence). The V and J ends lost 4 bases and 6 bases, in that order; junction bases with no gene match: 7. This CDR3 region has 14 residues. The CDR3 sequence is CASSLGQGIAEAFF. DNA for the CDR3: TGTGCCAGCAGTTTAGGACAGGGCATCGCTGAAGCTTTCTTT.

This clone was found once. The chain joins TRBV7-6 to TRBJ2-5; 14 bases are a match to TRBD2. Germline V gene data show CDR1 as SGHVS and CDR2 as FNYEAQ. The V gene end was trimmed by 5 bases and the J gene end by 5 bases; junction bases not matched to a gene: 7. CDR3 length: 16 residues. CDR3 bases: TGTGCCAGCAGCACCGGGACTAGCGGGAGACGGGAGACCCAGTACTTC. Protein sequence: CASSTGTSGRRETQYF.

V usage is TRBV27 and J usage is TRBJ1-2; D gene uncertain. CDR1 is MNHEY and CDR2 is SMNVEV in the germline V gene (reference sequence). The CDR3 spans 14 residues. V lost 5 bases and J lost 4, with 14 bases in between. The CDR3 sequence is CASSPNSGSYGYTF. Here the CDR3 DNA reads TGTGCCAGCAGTCCGAACAGCGGATCCTATGGCTACACCTTC.

By frequency in the sample, this clone is large. This rearrangement joins TRBV19 to TRBJ2-2, with D possibly being TRBD2 (6 bases). This CDR3 has 13 amino acids. Germline V lookup: CDR1 LNHDA, CDR2 SQIVND (reference sequence). Trimming left V 5 bases short and J 7 bases short, with 11 bases between. The CDR3 sequence is CASSGTAYGELFF. In DNA, the CDR3 is TGTGCCAGTAGTGGGACTGCATACGGGGAGCTGTTTTTT. Full variable domain (remainder filled in from reference TRBV19 and TRBJ2-2): DGGITQSPKYLFRKEGQNVTLSCEQNLNHDAMYWYRQDPGQGLRLIYYSQIVNDFQKGDIAEGYSVSREKKESFPLTVTSAQKNPTAFYLCASSGTAYGELFFGEGSRLTVL.

This clone was recorded only once. The chain uses TRBV28 and TRBJ2-1; D is ambiguous. Trimming shortened V by 3 bases and J by 5 bases, and 11 bases separated the two germline ends. This CDR3 region has 14 residues. Germline CDR1 MDHEN, CDR2 SYDVKM. The DNA of the CDR3 is TGTGCCAGCAGTTTTCTAGTGTTAAACAATGAGCAGTTCTTC. Its translation: CASSFLVLNNEQFF.

This chain uses TRBV18 with TRBJ2-3; D may be TRBD1 (6 bases). Trimming shortened V by 0 bases and J by 2 bases, and 12 bases separated the two germline ends. This CDR3 comprises 16 residues. Germline CDR1 KGHSH, CDR2 LQKENI. The CDR3 sequence is CASSPPQGFPTDTQYF. In DNA, the CDR3 is TGTGCCAGCTCACCACCACAGGGATTCCCCACAGATACGCAGTATTTT.

The V and J genes are TRBV19 and TRBJ1-6, with a possible D match to TRBD1 (6 bases). CDR3 length equals 13 residues. Looked up from germline, CDR1 is LNHDA and CDR2 is SQIVND (reference sequence). V lost 8 bases, J lost 4 bases, and 9 bases lay in between. As DNA, the CDR3 is TGTGCCAGTGAGGACAGTTATAATTCACCCCTCCACTTT. This translates into CASEDSYNSPLHF.

The gene calls are TRBV29-1 and TRBJ2-1; D uncertain. CDR3 size: 11 residues. Germline V gene lookup returns CDR1 SQVTM and CDR2 ANQGSEA. Trimming took off 5 bases at V and 9 bases at J, with 11 bases between the two ends. In DNA, the CDR3 is TGCAGCGTTTTCCATACAATTGAGCAGTTCTTC. The encoded protein is CSVFHTIEQFF.

Points on this clone: This likely reflects a read error, since a far larger clone is one base away. Other DNA sequences of this sample code for an identical CDR3. The chain uses TRBV5-1 and TRBJ2-7; no firm D call. The CDR3 covers 13 residues. Per germline, CDR1 SGHRS and CDR2 YFSETQ. Between the trimmed V and J ends, which lost 4 bases and 3 bases, there was a span of 11 bases. The CDR3 sequence is CASSSLRGYEQYF. CDR3 DNA: TGCGCCAGCAGCAGTTTACGCGGCTACGAGCAGTACTTC.

This clone has only a few counts. V usage is TRBV18 and J usage is TRBJ2-3; D is unclear. The germline V and J ends were trimmed by 5 bases and 1 base, with 16 bases remaining between them. The length of the CDR3 is 16 residues. CDR1 is KGHSH, CDR2 LQKENI, per germline. The chain's CDR3 is CASSSLLHRGTDTQYF. The CDR3 nucleotides read TGTGCCAGCTCATCCCTACTCCATCGGGGCACAGATACGCAGTATTTT. Combining the CDR3 with reference TRBV18 and TRBJ2-3 gives the whole variable domain NAGVMQNPRHLVRRRGQEARLRCSPMKGHSHVYWYRQLPEEGLKFMVYLQKENIIDESGMPKERFSAEFPKEGPSILRIQQVVRGDSAAYFCASSSLLHRGTDTQYFGPGTRLTVL.

The chain couples TRBV4-3 to TRBJ1-3; D remains ambiguous. The CDR3 covers 16 residues. CDR1 and CDR2 (germline): LGHNA, YSLEER. V dropped 4 bases and J dropped 4 bases, with 17 bases sitting between them. CDR3 DNA: TGCGCCAGCAGCCCCCAGGCATGGGTAGGAGGAAACACCATATATTTT. It codes for CASSPQAWVGGNTIYF.

The sample holds a few counts of this clone. CDR3 residues: CASSTGTSGRRETQYF. Here the CDR3 DNA reads TGTGCCAGCAGCACCGGGACTAGCGGGAGACGGGAGACCCAGTACTTC. V usage is TRBV5-5 and J usage is TRBJ2-5; 14 bases line up with TRBD2. V dropped 4 bases and J dropped 5; count of bases not matched to a gene: 7. Germline CDR1 and CDR2: SGHKS and YYEKEE (reference sequence). This CDR3 is 16 amino acids long.

V usage is TRBV4-2 and J usage is TRBJ2-7; tentative D call: TRBD2 (6 bases). V lost 3 bases and J 6 bases, leaving 15 bases between the germline ends. The CDR3 spans 14 residues. From germline, CDR1 is LGHNA and CDR2 YNFKEQ. CDR3 DNA: TGTGCCAGCAGCCAGGACGCGACTAGGGTCGAGCAGTACTTC. Protein: CASSQDATRVEQYF.

The CDR3 sequence: CSVVGGIYYGYTF. The DNA for the CDR3 is TGCAGCGTTGTGGGGGGGATCTACTATGGCTACACCTTC. The V call is TRBV29-1, the J call TRBJ1-2, with a tentative D call TRBD1 (5 bases). The CDR3 spans 13 residues. From germline, CDR1 is SQVTM and CDR2 ANQGSEA. V was cut by 4 bases and J by 3 bases, with 12 bases left in between.

The rearrangement links TRBV11-2 to TRBJ2-7, with D possibly TRBD2 on 5 matching bases. This CDR3 has 13 residues. Germline V gives CDR1 SGHAT, CDR2 FQNNGV. V lost 8 bases, J lost 7 bases, and 18 bases lay in between. The CDR3 DNA sequence: TGTGCCAGCGAGGACTTCACTCATAAAGAGCAGTACTTC. This gives the protein CASEDFTHKEQYF.

The chain combines TRBV7-6 with TRBJ1-2, with 7 nucleotides matching TRBD1. This CDR3 is built from 13 residues. Germline V lookup: CDR1 SGHVS, CDR2 FNYEAQ. V lost 4 bases to trimming and J lost 2 bases; unmatched junction nucleotides: 1. The CDR3 DNA sequence: TGTGCCAGCAGCTCACAGGGGAACTATGGCTACACCTTC. Residues: CASSSQGNYGYTF. Combining the CDR3 with reference TRBV7-6 and TRBJ1-2 gives the whole variable domain GAGVSQSPRYKVTKRGQDVALRCDPISGHVSLYWYRQALGQGPEFLTYFNYEAQQDKSGLPNDRFSAERPEGSISTLTIQRTEQRDSAMYRCASSSQGNYGYTFGSGTRLTVV.

The CDR3 nucleotides are TGTGCCATCAGTCTTGGGGGAGGCGGATCTGAAGAGACCCAGTACTTC. It translates to CAISLGGGGSEETQYF. The gene calls are TRBV10-3 and TRBJ2-5, with D possibly TRBD2 on 6 matching bases. CDR1 and CDR2 (germline): ENHRY, SYGVKD. The CDR3 loop spans 16 amino acids. The V end was cut by 5 bases, the J end by 3 bases, with 19 bases between.

The chain couples TRBV7-9 to TRBJ2-7, with D perhaps TRBD1 (6 bases). Germline CDR1 and CDR2: SEHNR and FQNEAQ (reference sequence). This CDR3 is built from 14 residues. The germline V and J ends were trimmed by 0 bases and 2 bases, with 8 bases remaining between them. CDR3 in amino acids: CASSLADRPYEQYF. Written as DNA, the CDR3 is TGTGCCAGCAGCTTAGCTGACAGGCCCTACGAGCAGTACTTC.

This chain connects TRBV25-1 to TRBJ2-2; no clear D. Trimming took 1 base from V and 1 from J, leaving 7 bases between them. In germline, CDR1 is MGHDK, CDR2 SYGVNS. The CDR3 has 15 residues. The CDR3 DNA reads as TGTGCCAGCAGTGAATTTTACGGGAACACCGGGGAGCTGTTTTTT. Translating gives CASSEFYGNTGELFF.

This chain joins TRBV4-1 and TRBJ1-1; D not resolved. The CDR3 has 16 residues. V was trimmed by 0 bases and J by 0 bases, leaving 11 bases between them. In germline, CDR1 is MGHRA, CDR2 YSYEKL. The CDR3 is CASSQESWQLNTEAFF. The CDR3, as DNA: TGCGCCAGCAGCCAAGAATCATGGCAGTTGAACACTGAAGCTTTCTTT.

The chain combines TRBV6-6 with TRBJ1-3; D possibly corresponds to TRBD1 (5 bases). The germline V and J ends were trimmed by 5 bases and 3 bases, with 17 bases remaining between them. Germline CDR1 is MNHNY and CDR2 is SVGAGI (reference sequence). The CDR3 sequence is 16 residues long. CDR3 nucleotides: TGTGCCAGCAGTCCCGCCGGCGGGGGATTTGGAAACACCATATATTTT. It yields the protein CASSPAGGGFGNTIYF.

The DNA for the CDR3 is TGTGCCAGCGGGGCCCTTGACAATGAGCAGTTCTTC. Encoded protein: CASGALDNEQFF. The chain links TRBV28 to TRBJ2-1; D is possibly TRBD1 (5 bases). This CDR3 has 12 amino acids. The germline V and J ends were trimmed by 8 bases and 5 bases, with 10 bases remaining between them. Per germline, CDR1 MDHEN and CDR2 SYDVKM.

This sequence joins TRBV19 and TRBJ1-6; 7 bases line up with TRBD1. The CDR3 is 13 residues long. Germline V lookup: CDR1 LNHDA, CDR2 SQIVND (reference sequence). V shed 6 bases, J shed 8 bases, and the junction held 4 bases outside the gene matches. The CDR3 nucleotides read TGTGCCAGTAGCCCAGGGGGGTATTCACCCCTCCACTTT. This gives the protein CASSPGGYSPLHF. The full variable domain, its missing parts supplied by reference TRBV19 and TRBJ1-6, is DGGITQSPKYLFRKEGQNVTLSCEQNLNHDAMYWYRQDPGQGLRLIYYSQIVNDFQKGDIAEGYSVSREKKESFPLTVTSAQKNPTAFYLCASSPGGYSPLHFGNGTRLTVT.

This clone is termed medium-sized (0.01 to 0.1%). The chain uses TRBV5-4 and TRBJ2-1, with a tentative D call TRBD2 (5 bases). Germline-derived CDR1 and CDR2 are SGHNT and YYREEE (reference sequence). Trimming removed 2 bases at V and 3 bases at J, with 12 bases between. The CDR3 has 15 residues. In DNA form, the CDR3 reads TGTGCCAGCAGCTTACTGGGAGTCTTCTACAATGAGCAGTTCTTC. It translates to CASSLLGVFYNEQFF. The whole variable domain, filled in from reference TRBV5-4 and TRBJ2-1, reads ETGVTQSPTHLIKTRGQQVTLRCSSQSGHNTVSWYQQALGQGPQFIFQYYREEENGRGNFPPRFSGLQFPNYSSELNVNALELDDSALYLCASSLLGVFYNEQFFGPGTRLTVL.